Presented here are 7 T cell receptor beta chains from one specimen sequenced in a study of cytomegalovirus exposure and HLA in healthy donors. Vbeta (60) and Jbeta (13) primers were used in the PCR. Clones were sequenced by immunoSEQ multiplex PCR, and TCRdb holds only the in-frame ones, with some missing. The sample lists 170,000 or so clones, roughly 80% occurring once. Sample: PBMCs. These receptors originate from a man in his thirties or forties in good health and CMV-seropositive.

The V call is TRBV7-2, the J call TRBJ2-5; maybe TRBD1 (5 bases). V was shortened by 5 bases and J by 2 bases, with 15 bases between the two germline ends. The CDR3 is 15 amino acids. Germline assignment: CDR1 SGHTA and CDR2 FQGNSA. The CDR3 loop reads CASSPDRYLQETQYF. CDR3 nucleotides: TGTGCCAGCAGCCCCGACAGATACCTTCAAGAGACCCAGTACTTC.

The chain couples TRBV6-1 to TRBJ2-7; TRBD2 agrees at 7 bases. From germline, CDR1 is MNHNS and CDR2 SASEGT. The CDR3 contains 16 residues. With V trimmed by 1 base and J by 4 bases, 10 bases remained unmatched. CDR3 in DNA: TGTGCCAGCAGTGAAGGGGCAGGGTGGGGGGGATACGAGCAGTACTTC. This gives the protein CASSEGAGWGGYEQYF.

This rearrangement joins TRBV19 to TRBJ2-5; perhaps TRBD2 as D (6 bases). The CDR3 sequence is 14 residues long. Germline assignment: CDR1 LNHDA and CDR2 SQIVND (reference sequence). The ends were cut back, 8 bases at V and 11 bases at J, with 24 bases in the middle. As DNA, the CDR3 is TGTGCCAGTCACCCCGGGGGTACCGCTGGGGAGCAGTACTTC. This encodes CASHPGGTAGEQYF.

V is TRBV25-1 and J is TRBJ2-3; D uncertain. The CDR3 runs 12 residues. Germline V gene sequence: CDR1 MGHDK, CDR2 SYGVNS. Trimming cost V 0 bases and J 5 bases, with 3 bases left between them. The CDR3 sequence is CASSEYKDTQYF. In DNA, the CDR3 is TGTGCCAGCAGTGAATATAAAGATACGCAGTATTTT.

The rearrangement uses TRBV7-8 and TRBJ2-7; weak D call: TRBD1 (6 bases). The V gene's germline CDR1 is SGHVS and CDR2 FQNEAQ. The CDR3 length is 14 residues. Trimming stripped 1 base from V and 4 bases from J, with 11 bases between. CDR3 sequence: CASSLGQGQYEQYF. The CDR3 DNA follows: TGTGCCAGCAGCTTAGGGCAGGGACAATACGAGCAGTACTTC. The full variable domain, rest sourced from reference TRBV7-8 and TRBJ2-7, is GAGVSQSPRYKVAKRGQDVALRCDPISGHVSLFWYQQALGQGPEFLTYFQNEAQLDKSGLPSDRFFAERPEGSVSTLKIQRTQQEDSAVYLCASSLGQGQYEQYFGPGTRLTVT.

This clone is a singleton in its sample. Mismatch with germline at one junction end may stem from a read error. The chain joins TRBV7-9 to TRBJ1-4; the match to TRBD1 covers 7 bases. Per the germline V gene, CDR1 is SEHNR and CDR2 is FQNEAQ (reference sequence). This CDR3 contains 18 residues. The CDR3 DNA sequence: TGTTCCAGCAGCGCCCGATTAAGGGGGCCAGCAACTAATGAAAAACTGTTTTTT. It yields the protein CSSSARLRGPATNEKLFF.

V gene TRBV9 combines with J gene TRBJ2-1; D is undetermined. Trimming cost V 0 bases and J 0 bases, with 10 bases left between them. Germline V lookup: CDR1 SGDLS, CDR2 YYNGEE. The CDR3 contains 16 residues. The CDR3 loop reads CASSVVSASSYNEQFF. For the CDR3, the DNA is TGTGCCAGCAGCGTAGTGTCAGCGAGCTCCTACAATGAGCAGTTCTTC.